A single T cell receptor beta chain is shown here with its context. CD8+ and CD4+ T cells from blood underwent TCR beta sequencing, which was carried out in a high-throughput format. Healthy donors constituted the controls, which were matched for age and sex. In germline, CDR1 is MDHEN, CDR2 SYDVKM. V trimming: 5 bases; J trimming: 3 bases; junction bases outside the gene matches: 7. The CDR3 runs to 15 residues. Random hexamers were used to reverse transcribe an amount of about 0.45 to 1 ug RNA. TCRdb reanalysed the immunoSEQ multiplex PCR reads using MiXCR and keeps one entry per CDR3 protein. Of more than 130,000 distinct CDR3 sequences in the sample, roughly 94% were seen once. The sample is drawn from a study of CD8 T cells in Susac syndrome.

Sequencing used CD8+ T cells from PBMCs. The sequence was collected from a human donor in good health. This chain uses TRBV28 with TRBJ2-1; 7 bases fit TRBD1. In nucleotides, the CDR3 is TGTGCCAGCAGTCTTGGGACAGTACTCTACAATGAGCAGTTCTTC. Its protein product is CASSLGTVLYNEQFF.